Following are 30 T cell receptor beta chains from one sample sequenced in a study of human T cells and chemical hapten exposure. The sample's time point: patch test 2, 6 weeks after DPC sensitization. Described treatment: therapeutic diphenylcyclopropenone sensitization with weekly scalp DPC. MiXCR, run by TCRdb on the RACE reads, gives a single entry per CDR3 protein. The sample consists of 35,000 to 45,000 distinct CDR3 sequences, more than 8.5% of them appearing once. Source: whole blood, taken in connection with sensitization to the hapten diphenylcyclopropenone (DPC). The receptors shown here come from a woman in her thirties or forties with alopecia areata. Some clones in this sample may be carry-over from other donors' samples.

This clonotype was counted ten times or more. The chain couples TRBV6-6 to TRBJ1-3; 7 nucleotides agree with TRBD1. The CDR3 is made up of 16 amino acids. Germline-derived CDR1 and CDR2 are MNHNY and SVGAGI (reference sequence). Losses at the gene ends were 3 bases for V and 4 bases for J; bases not matched to a gene: 9. This chain's CDR3 is CASSYRDSWGGNTIYF. The CDR3 DNA sequence: TGTGCCAGCAGTTATAGGGACAGCTGGGGCGGAAACACCATATATTTT.

In its sample, this clonotype was seen once. Since a much larger clone is just one base distant, this may be a read error. This chain uses TRBV20-1 with TRBJ2-1, with D perhaps matching TRBD1 (7 bases). Trimming removed 6 bases at V and 9 bases at J, with 21 bases between. The CDR3 has 14 residues. Germline V gene sequence: CDR1 DFQATT, CDR2 SNEGSKA (reference sequence). CDR3 in DNA: TGCAGTGCCCCCGGCGACAGGGACTGCGGTGAGCAGTTCTTC. This encodes CSAPGDRDCGEQFF.

This clonotype was picked up many times. The chain couples TRBV29-1 to TRBJ1-1; tentatively, D is TRBD1 (5 bases). The CDR3 has 13 amino acids. Germline lookup yields CDR1 SQVTM and CDR2 ANQGSEA. The ends were cut back, 6 bases at V and 4 bases at J, with 15 bases in the middle. CDR3 residues: CSVEDGGITEAFF. For the CDR3, the DNA is TGCAGCGTGGAGGACGGGGGGATCACTGAAGCTTTCTTT.

Many counts were recorded for this clonotype. The rearrangement joins TRBV6-6 to TRBJ1-6, with 8 bases fitting TRBD1. V was clipped by 0 bases and J by 8 bases; unmatched bases: 6. CDR1 MNHNY and CDR2 SVGAGI come from the germline V gene (reference sequence). The CDR3 extends over 16 amino acids. The CDR3 protein is CASSYSVDRAYSPLHF. CDR3 in DNA: TGTGCCAGCAGTTACTCGGTGGACAGGGCTTATTCACCCCTCCACTTT.

Ten or more counts support this clonotype. This chain connects TRBV5-1 to TRBJ2-5; D is ambiguous. This CDR3 has 13 amino acids. V lost 4 bases and J 4 bases, leaving 11 bases between the germline ends. From germline, CDR1 is SGHRS and CDR2 YFSETQ. CDR3 in DNA: TGCGCCAGCAGCGGGGTACCGGGAGAGACCCAGTACTTC. It encodes CASSGVPGETQYF.

The chain joins TRBV5-1 to TRBJ2-1, with TRBD1 as a possible D gene (6 bases). The CDR3 loop spans 13 amino acids. CDR1 SGHRS and CDR2 YFSETQ come from the germline V gene. V was pared by 5 bases and J by 6 bases, with 12 bases between. The CDR3 nucleotides are TGCGCCAGCAGTTACACAGGGTCCAATGAGCAGTTCTTC. Translated: CASSYTGSNEQFF.

This clonotype occurred many times. The chain has TRBV7-9 and TRBJ2-5; D uncertain. The CDR3 is 14 amino acids. The germline V gene has CDR1 SEHNR and CDR2 FQNEAQ (reference sequence). With 1 base removed from V and 9 bases from J, the gap between germline ends came to 15 bases. The CDR3 loop is CASSLVASQVAQYF. CDR3 sequence (DNA): TGTGCCAGCAGCTTAGTCGCCTCGCAGGTGGCCCAGTACTTC.

This clonotype was recorded at least ten times. The rearrangement links TRBV29-1 to TRBJ2-4, with D unclear. Germline V CDR1 and CDR2: SQVTM, ANQGSEA. The CDR3 is 14 amino acids. Trimming took 7 bases from V and 1 from J, leaving 14 bases between them. CDR3 sequence reads: CSALGLEAKNIQYF. The CDR3 region has the DNA TGCAGCGCCCTTGGCCTGGAGGCCAAAAACATTCAGTACTTC.

This clonotype was counted a few times. V is TRBV19 and J is TRBJ1-5; D is unclear. V lost 6 bases and J lost 3, with 9 bases in between. Germline assignment: CDR1 LNHDA and CDR2 SQIVND (reference sequence). This CDR3 contains 13 residues. DNA of the CDR3: TGTGCCAGTAGCTTACCGCTCAATCAGCCCCAGCATTTT. Translation gives CASSLPLNQPQHF.

This clonotype was found many times. V is TRBV5-1 and J is TRBJ2-2; D might be TRBD1 (5 bases). CDR3 size: 15 residues. Per germline, CDR1 SGHRS and CDR2 YFSETQ. V was pared by 0 bases and J by 0 bases, with 6 bases between. CDR3 sequence reads: CASSLGQTNTGELFF. The CDR3 DNA follows: TGCGCCAGCAGCTTGGGACAGACGAACACCGGGGAGCTGTTTTTT.

The J gene is TRBJ2-7, the V gene TRBV20-1; 9 bases align to TRBD1. In germline, CDR1 is DFQATT, CDR2 SNEGSKA (reference sequence). J was trimmed by 3 bases and V by 0 bases; bases with no gene match: 3. The CDR3 has 14 residues. This CDR3 is CSARDRDRVYEQYF. CDR3 nucleotide sequence: TGCAGTGCTAGAGATCGGGACAGGGTCTACGAGCAGTACTTC.

This clonotype was observed many times. The rearrangement uses TRBV6-1 and TRBJ1-3; perhaps TRBD1 as D (6 bases). CDR1 is MNHNS, CDR2 SASEGT, per germline. This CDR3 comprises 15 residues. V lost 4 bases to trimming and J lost 0 bases, with 10 bases between them. In DNA, the CDR3 is TGTGCCAGCAGTGTTCTACAGGGCTCTGGAAACACCATATATTTT. Protein: CASSVLQGSGNTIYF.

This clonotype was seen only a few times. The chain couples TRBV4-1 to TRBJ1-2, with D maybe TRBD1 (6 bases). The V and J ends lost 3 bases and 8 bases respectively, with 19 bases between them. Per germline, CDR1 MGHRA and CDR2 YSYEKL. The CDR3 contains 15 residues. The CDR3 is CASSQTGQSRRGYTF. CDR3 sequence (DNA): TGCGCCAGCAGCCAGACGGGACAAAGCCGGCGGGGCTACACCTTC.

The rearrangement joins TRBV12-3 or TRBV12-4 to TRBJ2-1, with unresolved D. The CDR3 extends over 14 amino acids. V lost 6 bases and J lost 6, with 15 bases in between. DNA of the CDR3: TGTGCCAGCAGCCTCCTCCAGCAAGTCAATGAGCAGTTCTTC. This codes for CASSLLQQVNEQFF.

This clonotype came up many times. This chain links TRBV29-1 with TRBJ1-1, with a possible D match to TRBD1 (6 bases). This CDR3 contains 13 residues. The V gene lost 7 bases and the J gene lost 3 bases, with 15 bases spanning the gap. CDR1 is SQVTM and CDR2 is ANQGSEA in the germline V gene. The CDR3 is CSARTDLDTEAFF. The CDR3 DNA reads as TGCAGCGCCCGGACAGACCTGGACACTGAAGCTTTCTTT.

This clonotype was found many times. The rearrangement joins TRBV7-3 to TRBJ1-1; D perhaps matches TRBD1 (5 bases). Germline lookup yields CDR1 SGHTA and CDR2 FQGTGA. This CDR3 spans 14 amino acids. V shed 2 bases and J shed 0 bases, with 7 bases lying between them. CDR3 in DNA: TGTGCCAGCAGCTTAGGGGGTATGAACACTGAAGCTTTCTTT. This translates into CASSLGGMNTEAFF.

This clonotype was seen a few times. The chain has TRBV4-1 and TRBJ1-2, with D perhaps matching TRBD1 (6 bases). There are 12 residues in the CDR3. V was trimmed by 10 bases and J by 6 bases, leaving 15 bases between them. Per germline, CDR1 MGHRA and CDR2 YSYEKL. The CDR3 region is CATMGGRHGYTF. CDR3 bases: TGCGCCACCATGGGGGGCCGACATGGCTACACCTTC.

This clonotype was seen repeatedly, ten times or more. V usage is TRBV7-2 and J usage is TRBJ2-3, with 8 positions matching TRBD2. The germline V gene has CDR1 SGHTA and CDR2 FQGNSA. The ends lost 5 bases at V and 2 bases at J; junction bases unmatched: 9. The CDR3 totals 16 residues. DNA for the CDR3: TGTGCCAGCAGCCCCCGGGGAGCGGGGGACACAGATACGCAGTATTTT. Translated: CASSPRGAGDTDTQYF.

This clonotype was observed a handful of times. The chain employs TRBV2 and TRBJ2-2; a weak D match, TRBD1 (6 bases). The V end lost 6 bases, the J end lost 0 bases, and 14 bases lay between the germline ends. Germline CDR1 SNHLY, CDR2 FYNNEI. The CDR3 runs to 16 residues. The CDR3 DNA reads TGTGCCAGCAGGCCCGGGACAAGATCGAACACCGGGGAGCTGTTTTTT. Translated: CASRPGTRSNTGELFF.

V is TRBV6-4 and J is TRBJ2-4, with 10 bases fitting TRBD1. The J call may be wrong; the DNA end is better matched by TRBJ2-1. The CDR3 runs to 15 residues. The germline CDR1 and CDR2 sequences are MRHNA and SNTAGT. The CDR3 DNA reads as TGTGCCAGCAGCGCCGGGACAGGGGAGGGAAACATTCAGTTCTTC. It encodes CASSAGTGEGNIQFF.

This sequence joins TRBV29-1 and TRBJ2-1; no reliable D call. Trimming stripped 2 bases from V and 0 bases from J, with 8 bases between. The CDR3 is made up of 14 amino acids. Germline CDR1 is SQVTM and CDR2 is ANQGSEA. CDR3 sequence (DNA): TGCAGCGTTGAAAGGGCCGGCTCCTACAATGAGCAGTTCTTC. It yields the protein CSVERAGSYNEQFF.

This clonotype was observed a single time. With a much larger clone just one base away, this may be a read error. The V and J genes are TRBV18 and TRBJ1-6; TRBD1 aligns across 9 bases. Germline CDR1 KGHSH, CDR2 LQKENI. The CDR3 totals 15 residues. The CDR3, as DNA: TGTGCCAGATCACCCGGACAGGGGAAGGATTCACCCCTCCACTTT. It specifies CARSPGQGKDSPLHF.

This clonotype appeared many times. V and J are TRBV7-2 and TRBJ1-4; the match to TRBD1 covers 7 bases. The V segment lost 2 bases and the J segment 8 bases; nucleotides outside the gene matches: 2. The germline V gene encodes CDR1 SGHTA and CDR2 FQGNSA. CDR3 length: 13 amino acids. CDR3 sequence (DNA): TGTGCCAGCAGCTTATCGACAGGGGAAAAACTGTTTTTT. Its protein is CASSLSTGEKLFF.

There are many counts of this clonotype. The genes are TRBV4-1 and TRBJ1-5; D ambiguous. V was clipped by 0 bases and J by 3 bases, with 9 bases between them. This CDR3 is built from 15 residues. Germline CDR1 reads MGHRA; CDR2 reads YSYEKL. The CDR3 sequence: CASSQDGQSNQPQHF. DNA for the CDR3: TGCGCCAGCAGCCAAGATGGCCAGTCCAATCAGCCCCAGCATTTT.

This clonotype occurred a few times. The V gene is TRBV28, the J gene TRBJ1-5; 10 positions agree with TRBD1. Looked up from germline, CDR1 is MDHEN and CDR2 is SYDVKM. The CDR3 is made up of 15 amino acids. The junction had 1 base not matched to a gene; V was cut back by 3 bases and J by 2 bases. In DNA, the CDR3 is TGTGCCAGCAGTTTGGGGACAGGGGGCAATCAGCCCCAGCATTTT. Its protein product is CASSLGTGGNQPQHF. The full variable domain, completed using reference TRBV28 and TRBJ1-5, is DVKVTQSSRYLVKRTGEKVFLECVQDMDHENMFWYRQDPGLGLRLIYFSYDVKMKEKGDIPEGYSVSREKKERFSLILESASTNQTSMYLCASSLGTGGNQPQHFGDGTRLSIL.

This clonotype came up many times. V usage is TRBV12-3 or TRBV12-4 and J usage is TRBJ1-5, with no clear D. Between the trimmed V and J ends, which lost 6 bases and 7 bases, there was a span of 19 bases. The CDR3 covers 15 residues. CDR3 sequence: CASRPDVGVRQPQHF. The CDR3 coding sequence is TGTGCCAGCAGACCGGATGTTGGAGTTAGGCAGCCCCAGCATTTT.

This clonotype has at least ten counts. The CDR3 nucleotides read TGTGCCAGCAGCGTTGACAGGAACACTGAAGCTTTCTTT. Amino acids: CASSVDRNTEAFF. This rearrangement joins TRBV7-7 to TRBJ1-1, with D perhaps TRBD1 (5 bases). The CDR3 covers 13 residues. Germline CDR1 and CDR2: SSHAT and FNYEAQ (reference sequence). V was pared by 5 bases and J by 1 base, with 8 bases between.

This clonotype was counted ten times or more. The rearrangement joins TRBV6-5 to TRBJ1-4, with 7 bases fitting TRBD1. Trimming at V came to 7 bases and at J to 7 bases, leaving 9 bases not matched to a gene. The CDR3 sequence is 14 residues long. Germline CDR1 and CDR2: MNHEY and SVGAGI. CDR3 residues: CASKTDRVGEKLFF. CDR3 bases: TGTGCCAGCAAAACCGACAGGGTCGGTGAAAAACTGTTTTTT.

This clonotype was recorded many times. The CDR3 spells CSVLDRAYGYTF. CDR3 in DNA: TGCAGCGTCCTCGACAGGGCCTATGGCTACACCTTC. The chain combines TRBV29-1 with TRBJ1-2, with 7 bases lining up with TRBD1. Germline V gene data show CDR1 as SQVTM and CDR2 as ANQGSEA. The CDR3 has 12 amino acids. Unmatched junction bases numbered 5, after V lost 6 bases and J lost 4 bases.

This clonotype was counted ten times or more. CDR3: CASSYARTTDTQYF. As DNA, the CDR3 is TGTGCCAGCAGTTACGCTAGAACCACAGATACGCAGTATTTT. V is TRBV6-5 and J is TRBJ2-3; D is uncertain. CDR3 length: 14 residues. Trimming stripped 2 bases from V and 2 bases from J, with 8 bases between. CDR1 and CDR2 from the germline V gene are MNHEY and SVGAGI.